This T cell receptor (beta chain) was profiled in a study of T-cell reconstitution after alpha-beta-depleted transplantation in children (dated by TCRdb to 2016 to 2017). Study-level background: The study quantitatively tracked T-cell immune reconstitution after TCRalphabeta/CD19-depleted allogeneic hematopoietic cell transplantation in children using TCR repertoire profiling.

CDR3 length: 14 amino acids, cysteine to phenylalanine. The sequence is cut down to CDR3 DNA, 42 bases in frame from base 1. V drops 7 bases and J drops 5 bases, leaving 17 bases in between. The library relied on PCR. The sequencer was an Illumina HiSeq 2500. Molecular barcoding was employed in the preparation of TCR libraries, with unique molecular identifiers being used to normalize TCRbeta repertoire quantification. TCRdb reworked the public reads: Q25 trimming with fastp, MiXCR clone assembly, productive beta chains retained. Each CDR3 protein gets just one entry, which takes the most common genes and DNA from the rows behind it. For this sample the table gives hundreds of thousands of distinct CDR3 sequences, of which approximately 15% were detected only once. The leading ten clones occupy over 0.95% of the sample. To note about this clonotype: No antigen is known for it. No base quality information exists; no much larger clone differs at one position.

Here the chain combines TRBV12-3 or TRBV12-4 and TRBJ2-5; the best D guess is TRBD1, with 5 bases matching. This sequence was found in a human donor who donated a stem cell graft to a child with acute myeloid leukemia. The sequencing here drew on PBMCs from the stem cell graft donor, taken from the stem cell graft. The DNA sequence reads TGTGCCAGCACCCCCAAGGGGCGGTTTGAGACCCAGTACTTC. It codes for CASTPKGRFETQYF.